Presented here are 9 T cell receptor beta chains from one specimen sequenced in a study of blood T cell repertoires in COVID-19. This table comes from immunoSEQ multiplex PCR, and its TCRdb copy is limited to in-frame clones, with some not included. The sample consists of 250,000 to 350,000 clones, around 90% of them appearing once. Sequenced material: PBMCs or T cells enriched from blood (not recorded which). These receptors were collected from a woman younger than 35 with acute COVID-19.

V usage is TRBV18 and J usage is TRBJ2-3; weak D call: TRBD2 (5 bases). The CDR3 runs 12 residues. Germline V CDR1 and CDR2: KGHSH, LQKENI. V lost 6 bases and J lost 6, with 10 bases in between. This chain's CDR3 is CASSRGADTQYF. CDR3 coding DNA: TGTGCCAGCTCCCGGGGTGCCGATACGCAGTATTTT. Looking up the rest from reference TRBV18 and TRBJ2-3 gives the full variable domain: NAGVMQNPRHLVRRRGQEARLRCSPMKGHSHVYWYRQLPEEGLKFMVYLQKENIIDESGMPKERFSAEFPKEGPSILRIQQVVRGDSAAYFCASSRGADTQYFGPGTRLTVL.

CDR3 DNA sequence: TGTGCCAGCTCACCACGTAACAGGCAGAACACCGGGGAGCTGTTTTTT. Its protein is CASSPRNRQNTGELFF. This chain links TRBV18 with TRBJ2-2, with D possibly TRBD1 on 5 matching bases. Germline CDR1 is KGHSH and CDR2 is LQKENI. V was cut by 1 base and J by 1 base, with 10 bases left in between. This CDR3 region has 16 residues.

This chain links TRBV5-4 with TRBJ2-1, with D possibly being TRBD2 (6 bases). The CDR3 extends over 15 amino acids. Trimming removed 0 bases at V and 4 bases at J, with 11 bases between. CDR1 and CDR2 (germline): SGHNT, YYREEE (reference sequence). The CDR3 nucleotides read TGTGCCAGCAGCTTGGTCGCGGGAAGATACAATGAGCAGTTCTTC. Translated, it gives CASSLVAGRYNEQFF.

The chain couples TRBV6-6 to TRBJ1-2; the D gene is possibly TRBD1 (5 bases). Germline V gene data show CDR1 as MNHNY and CDR2 as SVGAGI (reference sequence). The CDR3 is 14 residues long. V gave up 2 bases and J gave up 0 bases, with 7 bases separating them. The CDR3 coding sequence is TGTGCCAGCAGTTACAGGACAACTAACTATGGCTACACCTTC. It codes for CASSYRTTNYGYTF.

The genes are TRBV4-1 and TRBJ2-7; D possibly corresponds to TRBD2 (5 bases). Germline-derived CDR1 and CDR2 are MGHRA and YSYEKL. This CDR3 spans 17 amino acids. Trimming stripped 0 bases from V and 5 bases from J, with 20 bases between. In nucleotides, the CDR3 is TGCGCCAGCAGCCAAGATCCGGGAACAACGGCGTCCCACGAGCAGTACTTC. This translates into CASSQDPGTTASHEQYF.

The chain employs TRBV27 and TRBJ1-3; 9 bases align to TRBD1. The germline V gene has CDR1 MNHEY and CDR2 SMNVEV (reference sequence). The CDR3 spans 14 residues. Unmatched junction bases numbered 4, after V lost 6 bases and J lost 4 bases. CDR3 region: CASRRTGVGNTIYF. The CDR3 DNA follows: TGTGCCAGCAGAAGGACAGGGGTGGGAAACACCATATATTTT.

This chain uses TRBV19 with TRBJ1-3; no clear D. Trimming took off 4 bases at V and 2 bases at J, with 12 bases between the two ends. Germline V lookup: CDR1 LNHDA, CDR2 SQIVND (reference sequence). The CDR3 length is 15 residues. CDR3 in amino acids: CASSTPRGAGNTIYF. CDR3 sequence (DNA): TGTGCCAGTAGTACCCCCCGCGGGGCTGGAAACACCATATATTTT.

CDR3 loop: CASSLGLVAGRTDTQYF. The DNA for the CDR3 is TGTGCCAGCAGCTTAGGTTTGGTAGCGGGAAGGACAGATACGCAGTATTTT. This chain connects TRBV7-3 to TRBJ2-3; TRBD2 agrees at 8 bases. The J segment lost 3 bases and the V segment lost 2 bases, leaving 10 bases of the junction unmatched. The CDR3 length is 17 residues. Germline V gene lookup returns CDR1 SGHTA and CDR2 FQGTGA.

V is TRBV24-1 and J is TRBJ2-2; 8 positions match TRBD2. Per the germline V gene, CDR1 is KGHDR and CDR2 is SFDVKD. The junction had 4 bases not matched to a gene; V was cut back by 4 bases and J by 4 bases. The CDR3 runs 15 residues. This CDR3 is CATSDASGSTGELFF. Here the CDR3 DNA reads TGTGCCACCAGTGACGCAAGCGGGAGCACCGGGGAGCTGTTTTTT.